This TCR beta chain is drawn from a study of CD8+ T cells in alopecia areata. Study overall: Treatment of the treated patients consisted of oral tofacitinib, 5 to 10 mg twice daily. Study-wide results and limits: Scalp sequencing captures resident alphabeta T cells of normal skin too.

Germline values: CDR1 SGHDT, CDR2 YYEEEE. This CDR3 is built from 18 residues. Trimming removed 1 base from V and 4 bases from J, with 18 bases in between. Regarding this clone: No antigen is known for it.

After isolation, RNA underwent reverse transcription to generate cDNA as the sequencing template. Measured with immunoSEQ multiplex PCR; TCRdb has only the in-frame clones, and not every one. This table holds about 150,000 clones, 58% found once. As part of sample collection, lesional scalp punch biopsies and peripheral blood were taken from alopecia areata patients. The sorting of PBMCs gave CD4+ and CD8+ T cells. The source material was CD4+ T cells sorted from blood, sampled at week 0. The genes are TRBV5-6 and TRBJ1-6; D is undetermined. This receptor was obtained from a human donor with alopecia areata. This CDR3 is CASSLFTVRGWYNSPLHF. The CDR3, as DNA: TGTGCCAGCAGCTTGTTCACAGTCCGAGGGTGGTATAATTCACCCCTCCACTTT.